The T cell receptor beta chain described here comes from a study of blood T cell repertoires in COVID-19. Overall study: T cells, B-cell-depleted T cells, or PBMCs supplied cDNA or gDNA.

Some clones are missing from TCRdb's copy, which holds only in-frame ones; the method was immunoSEQ multiplex PCR. The profile shows roughly 240,000 clones, 70% to 90% of them singletons. CDR1 MNHNY and CDR2 SVGAGI come from the germline V gene (reference sequence). This CDR3 has 15 residues. Trimming cost V 2 bases and J 5 bases, with 15 bases left between them. The chain carries TRBV6-6 and TRBJ2-5; TRBD1 might be the D (7 bases). The source is a woman under 40 who had recovered from COVID-19. The sample was peripheral blood. The CDR3 sequence is CASSYAHRGGETQYF. CDR3 DNA sequence: TGTGCCAGCAGTTACGCACACAGGGGAGGCGAGACCCAGTACTTC.